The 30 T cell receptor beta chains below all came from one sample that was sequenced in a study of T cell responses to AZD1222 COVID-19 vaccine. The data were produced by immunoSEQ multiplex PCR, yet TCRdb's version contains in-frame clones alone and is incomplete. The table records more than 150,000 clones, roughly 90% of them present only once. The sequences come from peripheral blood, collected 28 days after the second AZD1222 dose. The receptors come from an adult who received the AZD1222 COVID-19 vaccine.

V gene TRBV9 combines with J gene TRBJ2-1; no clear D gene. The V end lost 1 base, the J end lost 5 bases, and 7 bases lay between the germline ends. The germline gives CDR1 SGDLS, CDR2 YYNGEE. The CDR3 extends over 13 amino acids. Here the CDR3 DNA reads TGTGCCAGCAGCGTAAGACTCGACAATGAGCAGTTCTTC. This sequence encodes CASSVRLDNEQFF.

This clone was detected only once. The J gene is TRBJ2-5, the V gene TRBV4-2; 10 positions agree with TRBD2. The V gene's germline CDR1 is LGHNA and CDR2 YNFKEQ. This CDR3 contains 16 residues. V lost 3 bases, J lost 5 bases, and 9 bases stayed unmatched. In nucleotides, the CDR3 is TGTGCCAGCAGCCAGCACAGCGGGAGGGCCTTGGAGACCCAGTACTTC. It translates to CASSQHSGRALETQYF.

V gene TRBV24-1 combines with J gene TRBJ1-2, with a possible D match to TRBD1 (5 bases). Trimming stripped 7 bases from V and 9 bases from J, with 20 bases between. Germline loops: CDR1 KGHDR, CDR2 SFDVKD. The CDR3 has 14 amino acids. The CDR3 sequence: CATSGDSGYESYTF. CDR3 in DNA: TGTGCCACCAGCGGGGACTCCGGTTATGAAAGCTACACCTTC.

This chain's CDR3 is CASSMGLYRSEQYF. The CDR3 region has the DNA TGTGCCAGTAGTATGGGGTTATACCGGTCCGAGCAGTACTTC. The chain has TRBV19 and TRBJ2-7, with unresolved D. Germline V lookup: CDR1 LNHDA, CDR2 SQIVND (reference sequence). V was trimmed by 3 bases and J by 6 bases, leaving 15 bases between them. This CDR3 comprises 14 residues.

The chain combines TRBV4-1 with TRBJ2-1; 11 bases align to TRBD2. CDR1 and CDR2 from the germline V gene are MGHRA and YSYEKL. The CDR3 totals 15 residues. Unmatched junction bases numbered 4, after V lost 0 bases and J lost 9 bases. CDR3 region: CASSQDRLAGGEQFF. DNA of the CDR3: TGCGCCAGCAGCCAAGATCGGCTAGCGGGAGGTGAGCAGTTCTTC.

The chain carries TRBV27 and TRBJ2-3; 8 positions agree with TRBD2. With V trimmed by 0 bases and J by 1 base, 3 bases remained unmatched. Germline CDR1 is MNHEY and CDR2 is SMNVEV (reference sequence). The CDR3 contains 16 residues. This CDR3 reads CASSLSSGSGTDTQYF. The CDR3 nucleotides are TGTGCCAGCAGTTTATCGAGCGGGAGTGGCACAGATACGCAGTATTTT.

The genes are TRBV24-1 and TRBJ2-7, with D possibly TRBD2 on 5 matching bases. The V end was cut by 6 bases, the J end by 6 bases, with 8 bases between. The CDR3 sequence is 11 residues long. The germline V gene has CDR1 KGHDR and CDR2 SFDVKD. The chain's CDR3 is CATSYSGEQYF. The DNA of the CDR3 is TGTGCCACCAGTTACAGCGGCGAGCAGTACTTC.

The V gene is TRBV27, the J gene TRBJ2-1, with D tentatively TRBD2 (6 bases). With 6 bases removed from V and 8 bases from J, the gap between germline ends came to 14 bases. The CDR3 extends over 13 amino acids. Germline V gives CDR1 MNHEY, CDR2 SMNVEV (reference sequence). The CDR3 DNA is TGTGCCAGCAGCCGAGGACTAAGCCATGAGCAGTTCTTC. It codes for CASSRGLSHEQFF.

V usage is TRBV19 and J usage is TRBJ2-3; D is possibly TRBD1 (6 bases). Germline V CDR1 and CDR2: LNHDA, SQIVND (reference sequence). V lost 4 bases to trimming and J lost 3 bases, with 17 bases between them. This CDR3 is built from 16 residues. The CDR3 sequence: CASSRTGSWGTDTQYF. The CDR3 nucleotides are TGTGCCAGTAGTAGAACAGGGTCGTGGGGAACAGATACGCAGTATTTT.

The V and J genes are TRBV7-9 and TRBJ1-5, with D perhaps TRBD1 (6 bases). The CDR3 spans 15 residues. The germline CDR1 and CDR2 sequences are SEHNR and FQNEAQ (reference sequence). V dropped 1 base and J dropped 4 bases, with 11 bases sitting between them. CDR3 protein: CASSLDGGPNQPQHF. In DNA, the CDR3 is TGTGCCAGCAGCTTAGACGGGGGGCCTAATCAGCCCCAGCATTTT.

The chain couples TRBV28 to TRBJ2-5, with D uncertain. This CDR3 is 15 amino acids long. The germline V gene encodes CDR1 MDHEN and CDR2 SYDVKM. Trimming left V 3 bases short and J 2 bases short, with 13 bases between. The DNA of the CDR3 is TGTGCCAGCAGTTTCCCCCCCTGGAGACAAGAGACCCAGTACTTC. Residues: CASSFPPWRQETQYF.

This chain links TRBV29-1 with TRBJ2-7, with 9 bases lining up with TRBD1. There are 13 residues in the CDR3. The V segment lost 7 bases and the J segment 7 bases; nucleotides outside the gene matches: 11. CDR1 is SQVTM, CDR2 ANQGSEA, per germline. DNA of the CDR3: TGCAGCGCTACCGGGACAGGGTCGGTAGAGCAGTACTTC. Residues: CSATGTGSVEQYF.

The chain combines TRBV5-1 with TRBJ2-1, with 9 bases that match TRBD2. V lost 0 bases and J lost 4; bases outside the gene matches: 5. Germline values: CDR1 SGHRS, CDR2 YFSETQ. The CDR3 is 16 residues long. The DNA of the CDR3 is TGCGCCAGCAGCTTGGCCCCGACTAGCGGATACAATGAGCAGTTCTTC. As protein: CASSLAPTSGYNEQFF.

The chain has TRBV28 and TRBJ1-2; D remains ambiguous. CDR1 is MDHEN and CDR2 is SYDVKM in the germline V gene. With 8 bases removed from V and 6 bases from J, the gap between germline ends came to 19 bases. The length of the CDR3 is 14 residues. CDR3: CASVSGRLVHGYTF. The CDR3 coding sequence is TGTGCCAGCGTATCGGGGAGGCTGGTGCATGGCTACACCTTC.

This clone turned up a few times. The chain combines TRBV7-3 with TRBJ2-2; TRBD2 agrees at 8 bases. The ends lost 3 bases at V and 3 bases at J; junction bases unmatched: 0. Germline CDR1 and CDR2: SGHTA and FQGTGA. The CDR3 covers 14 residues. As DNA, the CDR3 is TGTGCCAGCAGCTTTAGCGGGGACACCGGGGAGCTGTTTTTT. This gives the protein CASSFSGDTGELFF.

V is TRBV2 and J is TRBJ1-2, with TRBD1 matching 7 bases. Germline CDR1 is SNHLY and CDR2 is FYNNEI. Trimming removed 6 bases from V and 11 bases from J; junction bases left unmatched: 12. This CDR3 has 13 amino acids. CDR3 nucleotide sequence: TGTGCCAGCAGCAGACAGGGCCCAGACCTTTACACCTTC. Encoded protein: CASSRQGPDLYTF.

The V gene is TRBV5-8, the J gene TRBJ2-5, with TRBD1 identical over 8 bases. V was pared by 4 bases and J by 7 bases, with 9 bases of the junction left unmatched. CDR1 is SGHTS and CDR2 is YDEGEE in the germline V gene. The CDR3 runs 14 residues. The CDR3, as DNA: TGTGCCAGCAGCCCCCTGACAGGGGTTGGGACCCAGTACTTC. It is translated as CASSPLTGVGTQYF.

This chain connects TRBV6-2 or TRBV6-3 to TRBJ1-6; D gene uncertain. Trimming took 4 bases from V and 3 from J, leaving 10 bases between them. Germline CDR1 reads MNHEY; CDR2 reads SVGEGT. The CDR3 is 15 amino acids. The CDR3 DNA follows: TGTGCCAGCAGTTTTCGCGGGGACTATAATTCACCCCTCCACTTT. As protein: CASSFRGDYNSPLHF.

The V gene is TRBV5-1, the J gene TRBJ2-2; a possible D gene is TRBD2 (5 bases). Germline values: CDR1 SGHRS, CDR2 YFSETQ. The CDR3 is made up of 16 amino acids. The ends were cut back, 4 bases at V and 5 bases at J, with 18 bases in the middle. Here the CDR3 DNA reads TGCGCCAGCAGCCGAGCCCGGGATACGGGAACCGGGGAGCTGTTTTTT. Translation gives CASSRARDTGTGELFF.

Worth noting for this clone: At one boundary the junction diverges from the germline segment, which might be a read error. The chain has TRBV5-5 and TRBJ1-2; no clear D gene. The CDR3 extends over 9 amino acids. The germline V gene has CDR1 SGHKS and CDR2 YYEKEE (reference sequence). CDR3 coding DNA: TGTGCCACCTATTGGGAAGCGGCCTTC. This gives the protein CATYWEAAF.

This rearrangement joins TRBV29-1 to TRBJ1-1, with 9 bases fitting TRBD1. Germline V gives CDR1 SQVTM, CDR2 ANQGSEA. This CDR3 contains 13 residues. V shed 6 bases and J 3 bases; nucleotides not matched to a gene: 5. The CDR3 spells CSVSGQGYTEAFF. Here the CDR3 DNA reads TGCAGCGTCTCGGGACAGGGCTACACTGAAGCTTTCTTT.

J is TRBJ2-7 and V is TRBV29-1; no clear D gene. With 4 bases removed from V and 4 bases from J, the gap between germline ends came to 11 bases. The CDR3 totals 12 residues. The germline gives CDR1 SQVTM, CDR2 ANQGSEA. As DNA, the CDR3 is TGCAGCGTTGGGGCCCGAGAGTACGAGCAGTACTTC. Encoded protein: CSVGAREYEQYF.

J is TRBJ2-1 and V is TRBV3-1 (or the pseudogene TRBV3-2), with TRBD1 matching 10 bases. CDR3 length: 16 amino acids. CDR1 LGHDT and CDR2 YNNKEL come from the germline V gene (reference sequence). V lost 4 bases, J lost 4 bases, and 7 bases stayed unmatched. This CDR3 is CASSPLGQGRYNEQFF. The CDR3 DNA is TGTGCCAGCAGCCCGTTGGGACAGGGGCGTTACAATGAGCAGTTCTTC.

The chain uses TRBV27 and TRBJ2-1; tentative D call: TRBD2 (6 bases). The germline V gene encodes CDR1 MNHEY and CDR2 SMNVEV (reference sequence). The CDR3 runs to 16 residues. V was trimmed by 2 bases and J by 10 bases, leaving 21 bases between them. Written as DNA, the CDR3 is TGTGCCAGCAGTTTACGACTGGGCGGCCAGGCGGGGGAGCAGTTCTTC. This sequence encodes CASSLRLGGQAGEQFF.

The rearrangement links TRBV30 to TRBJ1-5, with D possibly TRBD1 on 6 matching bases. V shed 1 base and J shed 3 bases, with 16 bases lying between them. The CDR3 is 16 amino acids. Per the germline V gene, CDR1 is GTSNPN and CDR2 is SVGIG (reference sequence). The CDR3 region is CAWSAGTSQHNQPQHF. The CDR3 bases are TGTGCCTGGAGTGCCGGGACATCCCAGCACAATCAGCCCCAGCATTTT.

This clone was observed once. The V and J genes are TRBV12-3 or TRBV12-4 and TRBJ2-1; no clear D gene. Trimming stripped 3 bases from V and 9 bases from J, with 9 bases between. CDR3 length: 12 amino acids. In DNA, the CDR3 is TGTGCCAGCAGTTTGACACGAATTGAGCAGTTCTTC. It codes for CASSLTRIEQFF.

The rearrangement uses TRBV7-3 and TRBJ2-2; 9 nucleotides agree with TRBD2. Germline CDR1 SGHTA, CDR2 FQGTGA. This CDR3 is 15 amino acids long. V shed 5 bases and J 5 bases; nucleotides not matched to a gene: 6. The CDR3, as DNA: TGTGCCAGCAGCCTTAGCGGGAGTGAAACCGGGGAGCTGTTTTTT. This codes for CASSLSGSETGELFF.

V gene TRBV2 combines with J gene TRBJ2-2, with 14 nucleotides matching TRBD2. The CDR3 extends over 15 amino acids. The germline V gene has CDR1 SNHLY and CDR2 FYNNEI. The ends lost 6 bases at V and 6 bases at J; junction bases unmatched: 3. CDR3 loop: CASSGLAGGSGELFF. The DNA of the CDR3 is TGTGCCAGCAGCGGACTAGCGGGAGGCTCCGGGGAGCTGTTTTTT.

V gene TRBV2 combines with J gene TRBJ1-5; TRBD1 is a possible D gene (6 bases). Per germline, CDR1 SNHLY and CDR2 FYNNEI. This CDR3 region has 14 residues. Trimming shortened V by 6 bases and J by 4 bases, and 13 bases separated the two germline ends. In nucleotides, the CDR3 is TGTGCCAGCAGCCCGACAGGACCTAATCAGCCCCAGCATTTT. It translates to CASSPTGPNQPQHF.

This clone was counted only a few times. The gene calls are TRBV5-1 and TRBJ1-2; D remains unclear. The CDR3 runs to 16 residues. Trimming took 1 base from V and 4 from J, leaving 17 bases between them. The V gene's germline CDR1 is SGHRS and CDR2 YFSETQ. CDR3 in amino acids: CASSLIPDSVFYGYTF. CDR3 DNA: TGCGCCAGCAGCTTGATCCCGGACTCGGTCTTCTATGGCTACACCTTC.